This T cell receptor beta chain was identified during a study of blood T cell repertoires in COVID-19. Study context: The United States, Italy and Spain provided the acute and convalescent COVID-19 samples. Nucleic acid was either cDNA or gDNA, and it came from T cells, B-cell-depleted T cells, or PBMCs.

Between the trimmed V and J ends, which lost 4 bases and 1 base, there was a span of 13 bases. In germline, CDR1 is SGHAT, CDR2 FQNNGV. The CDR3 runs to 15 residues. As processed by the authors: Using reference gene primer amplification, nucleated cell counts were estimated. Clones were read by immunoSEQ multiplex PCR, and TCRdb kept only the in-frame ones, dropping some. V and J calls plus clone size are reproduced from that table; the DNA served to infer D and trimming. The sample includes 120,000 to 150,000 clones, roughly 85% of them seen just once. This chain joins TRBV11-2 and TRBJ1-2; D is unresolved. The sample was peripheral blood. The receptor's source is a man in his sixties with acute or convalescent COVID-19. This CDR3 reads CASSSGLISNYGYTF. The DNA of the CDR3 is TGTGCCAGCAGCTCCGGACTGATAAGTAACTATGGCTACACCTTC.